What follows are 7 T cell receptor beta chains derived from one specimen sequenced in a study of cytomegalovirus exposure and HLA in healthy donors. PCR amplification relied on 60 Vbeta primers (plus 13 Jbeta primers). Clones were read by immunoSEQ multiplex PCR, and TCRdb kept only the in-frame ones, dropping some. The sample yields 150,000 or so clones, around 83% seen once. Sample: PBMCs. Receptors originate from a man in his forties or fifties in good health and CMV-seropositive.

The J gene is TRBJ2-5, the V gene TRBV30; 9 bases align to TRBD1. Germline V lookup: CDR1 GTSNPN, CDR2 SVGIG (reference sequence). J lost 5 bases, V lost 0 bases, and 10 bases had no gene match. The length of the CDR3 is 16 residues. CDR3 residues: CAWSVRSTGGWETQYF. The CDR3 DNA reads as TGTGCCTGGAGTGTTAGGTCGACAGGGGGTTGGGAGACCCAGTACTTC.

The rearrangement joins TRBV6-6 to TRBJ1-1; weak D call: TRBD1 (5 bases). This CDR3 is 14 amino acids long. V lost 4 bases, J lost 4 bases, and 13 bases lay in between. CDR1 MNHNY and CDR2 SVGAGI come from the germline V gene (reference sequence). This chain's CDR3 is CASSLGLMSTEAFF. The CDR3 DNA reads as TGTGCCAGCAGTTTGGGGCTTATGAGCACTGAAGCTTTCTTT.

The V gene is TRBV27, the J gene TRBJ2-3; 8 bases are shared with TRBD1. CDR1 is MNHEY, CDR2 SMNVEV, per germline (reference sequence). There are 17 residues in the CDR3. V trimming: 4 bases; J trimming: 0 bases; junction bases outside the gene matches: 9. The CDR3 protein is CASSSDRVSVSTDTQYF. Written as DNA, the CDR3 is TGTGCCAGCAGTTCGGACAGGGTTTCAGTCAGCACAGATACGCAGTATTTT.

The chain is built from TRBV19 and TRBJ1-5; D not resolved. V shed 10 bases and J shed 0 bases, with 16 bases lying between them. The CDR3 spans 15 residues. CDR1 and CDR2 from the germline V gene are LNHDA and SQIVND (reference sequence). The CDR3 sequence: CATTGLEVSNQPQHF. In DNA form, the CDR3 reads TGTGCCACCACGGGGTTGGAGGTTAGCAATCAGCCCCAGCATTTT.

This chain links TRBV27 with TRBJ2-7, with 13 bases matching TRBD2. Germline V gives CDR1 MNHEY, CDR2 SMNVEV (reference sequence). This CDR3 contains 16 residues. V lost 5 bases, J lost 1 base, and 5 bases stayed unmatched. The CDR3 DNA sequence: TGTGCCAGCAGTACCCCGGGACTAGCGGGATCCTACGAGCAGTACTTC. Translated: CASSTPGLAGSYEQYF.

CDR3 in amino acids: CASSNGLAGAYEQYF. CDR3 bases: TGTGCCAGCAGCAACGGACTAGCGGGAGCCTACGAGCAGTACTTC. The chain combines TRBV5-5 with TRBJ2-7, with 13 bases fitting TRBD2. The CDR3 has 15 amino acids. Germline V gene lookup returns CDR1 SGHKS and CDR2 YYEKEE (reference sequence). Germline trimming cut 4 bases from V and 2 bases from J; bases unmatched to any gene: 3.

The J gene is TRBJ2-1, the V gene TRBV11-2; TRBD2 aligns across 13 bases. This CDR3 has 13 residues. Trimming at V came to 5 bases and at J to 14 bases, leaving 6 bases not matched to a gene. Germline V gene lookup returns CDR1 SGHAT and CDR2 FQNNGV. In DNA form, the CDR3 reads TGTGCCAGCAGCGCGGCAACTAGCGGGGGGGAGTTCTTC. It specifies CASSAATSGGEFF. The full variable domain, with the rest looked up from reference TRBV11-2 and TRBJ2-1, is EAGVAQSPRYKIIEKRQSVAFWCNPISGHATLYWYQQILGQGPKLLIQFQNNGVVDDSQLPKDRFSAERLKGVDSTLKIQPAKLEDSAVYLCASSAATSGGEFFGPGTRLTVL.